The present T cell receptor (beta chain) was sequenced within a study of shared clonotypes between healthy human individuals. Study-level background: Donors, aged 18 to 49, were a couple of women and a few men.

In the case of this clone: Its antigen remains unidentified. At the DNA level, this CDR3 is encoded by other sequences in the same sample as well.

V dropped 2 bases and J dropped 6; count of bases not matched to a gene: 4. Germline CDR1 and CDR2: SEHNR and FQNEAQ (reference sequence). The CDR3 loop spans 15 amino acids. Whole-study findings and limits: Sharing across several donors was seen in 4.5% to 5.5% of naive CD4 clonotypes. Expectations were that clonotype sharing among donors would be affected by sequencing depth.

Sequenced by immunoSEQ multiplex PCR; TCRdb stores in-frame clones only, minus some. The repertoire holds approximately 2,300,000 clones, roughly 92% seen once, with 0.37% in the top ten. Sample: naive CD4+ T cells from PBMCs. Subset here: CD45RA+ positively selected. This clonotype was sampled from a man aged 18 to 30 in good health. Some clones in this sample may be carry-over from other donors' samples. The chain has TRBV7-9 and TRBJ2-1; 10 bases are a match to TRBD2. The CDR3 reads CASSLLAGVSNEQFF. As DNA, the CDR3 is TGTGCCAGCAGCTTACTAGCGGGAGTCAGCAATGAGCAGTTCTTC.